A selection of T cell receptor beta chains follows, all from one sample in a study of identical twins. TCRdb re-derived calls from the 5' RACE reads in MiXCR, one entry per CDR3 protein. Counted here are 350,000 or so distinct CDR3 sequences, around an eighth occurring once; the ten biggest clones make up around 6.9%. The data also belong to a second study, concerning yellow fever vaccine responses in identical twins.

Sequencing was done on a sample of CD8+ T cells sorted from blood. Receptor source: a woman between 18 and 30 years old in good health. Each CDR3 is given with its conserved first and last residue. The D gene is left open where the match is weak. Not all rows give a size; the values are once, few, many and, for expanded clones, a class.

J gene | V gene | CDR3 length | clone size | D gene | CDR3 DNA | CDR3 protein
TRBJ2-3 | TRBV4-1 | 14 | NA | NA | TGCGCCAGCAGCCCCGAGGTTGGGGGAGATACGCAGTATTTT | CASSPEVGGDTQYF
TRBJ1-4 | TRBV5-1 | 14 | few | NA | TGCGCCAGCAGCTTGAACCCAACTAATGAAAAACTGTTTTTT | CASSLNPTNEKLFF
TRBJ2-1 | TRBV2 | 14 | NA | TRBD2 | TGTGCCAGCAGTGAAGGACTAGCGGGGTATGAGCAGTTCTTC | CASSEGLAGYEQFF
TRBJ2-7 | TRBV3-1 | 16 | few | NA | TGTGCCAGCAGCCAAGAGAATACAGGTTTCCTCTACGAGCAGTACTTC | CASSQENTGFLYEQYF
TRBJ2-1 | TRBV27 | 13 | many | NA | TGTGCCAGCAGTTTAGGACGAGCGCTTGAGCAGTTCTTC | CASSLGRALEQFF
TRBJ2-3 | TRBV20-1 | 14 | NA | NA | TGCAGTGCTAGAGATCGTTCTCGCACAGATACGCAGTATTTT | CSARDRSRTDTQYF
TRBJ2-1 | TRBV10-1 | 18 | NA | TRBD2 | TGCGCCAGCAGTGAGAATGCCGCGGCTAGCGGGATTGGGAATGAGCAGTTCTTC | CASSENAAASGIGNEQFF
TRBJ2-1 | TRBV12-3/TRBV12-4 | 14 | few | TRBD2 | TGTGCCAGCTGCATGGTAGCGGGCCCCAATGAGCAGTTCTTC | CASCMVAGPNEQFF
TRBJ2-1 | TRBV6-5 | 14 | few | NA | TGTGCCAGCAGTTGGACTGGCTCCTACAATGAGCAGTTCTTC | CASSWTGSYNEQFF
TRBJ2-7 | TRBV27 | 14 | few | TRBD2 | TGTGCCAGCAGTGGTACTAGCGGCTCCTACGAGCAGTACTTC | CASSGTSGSYEQYF
TRBJ2-2 | TRBV2 | 15 | NA | NA | TGTGCCAGCAGCCACTCGGCTAGCAACACCGGGGAGCTGTTTTTT | CASSHSASNTGELFF
TRBJ1-1 | TRBV4-1 | 12 | many | NA | TGCGCCAGCAGCCAAGGGCAGGGGCAAGCTTTCTTT | CASSQGQGQAFF
TRBJ2-7 | TRBV6-5 | 14 | NA | NA | TGTGCCAGCGTTAGGGGGACTGAAAGCGGGGAGCAGTACTTC | CASVRGTESGEQYF
TRBJ1-1 | TRBV27 | 13 | NA | NA | TGTGCCAGCAGTTTATCGGGCAGTACCGGGGCTTTCTTT | CASSLSGSTGAFF
TRBJ1-1 | TRBV2 | 14 | NA | NA | TGTGCCATAGTATTGGTGAGAATGAACACTGAAGCTTTCTTT | CAIVLVRMNTEAFF
TRBJ2-3 | TRBV29-1 | 15 | many | NA | TGCAGCGTTGAAGGCTCCGGGAGTCGCACAGATACGCAGTATTTT | CSVEGSGSRTDTQYF
TRBJ2-7 | TRBV20-1 | 15 | NA | TRBD2 | TGCAGTGCTAGAGATAGCCTAGCGGCCAGCGGCGAGCAGTACTTC | CSARDSLAASGEQYF
TRBJ2-5 | TRBV29-1 | 15 | few | TRBD1 | TGCAGCGTTGAAGGAGGGACAGGCGGCGTTGAGACCCAGTACTTC | CSVEGGTGGVETQYF
TRBJ2-5 | TRBV29-1 | 16 | NA | TRBD2 | TGCAGCGTTGAGATGCGGGGGGGCCGGAATCAAGAGACCCAGTACTTC | CSVEMRGGRNQETQYF
TRBJ1-2 | TRBV27 | 15 | few | NA | TGTGCCAGCAGCCCCCGGGACGCCGGAAACTATGGCTACACCTTC | CASSPRDAGNYGYTF
TRBJ2-5 | TRBV7-7 | 18 | many | NA | TGTGCCAGCAGCTTAGCCCTAACGCTTAGCGGAGCACAAGAGACCCAGTACTTC | CASSLALTLSGAQETQYF
TRBJ1-2 | TRBV6-2/TRBV6-3 | 13 | few | NA | TGTGCCAGCTGTTCAGGGTTCGACTATGGCTACACCTTC | CASCSGFDYGYTF
TRBJ2-1 | TRBV7-9 | 15 | few | NA | TGTGCCAGCAGCCAACCCGGGACCGGCTGGTATGAGCAGTTCTTC | CASSQPGTGWYEQFF
TRBJ1-1 | TRBV15 | 14 | few | NA | TGTGCCACCAGCAGCCCCACCTGGGGGACTGAAGCTTTCTTT | CATSSPTWGTEAFF
TRBJ2-1 | TRBV2 | 11 | few | NA | TGTGCCAGCCGGAGGGACAATGAGCAGTTCTTC | CASRRDNEQFF
TRBJ1-2 | TRBV5-1 | 15 | many | NA | TGCGCCAGCAGCTACCGGGACGGCACTAACTATGGCTACACCTTC | CASSYRDGTNYGYTF
TRBJ2-3 | TRBV25-1 | 17 | many | NA | TGTGCCAGCAGTGAATCGGTGCCCCATGCTAGCACAGATACGCAGTATTTT | CASSESVPHASTDTQYF
TRBJ2-1 | TRBV4-1 | 15 | NA | TRBD2 | TGCGCCAGCGTACGACTAGCGGGAGGGCCAAATGAGCAGTTCTTC | CASVRLAGGPNEQFF
TRBJ2-2 | TRBV12-3/TRBV12-4 | 15 | few | TRBD1 | TGTGCCAGCAGTGTGCGACAGGGGGCCACCGGGGAGCTGTTTTTT | CASSVRQGATGELFF
TRBJ2-2 | TRBV11-3 | 17 | few | TRBD2 | TGTGCCAGCAGCACACGGACTAGCGGTTTCAGGTCCGGGGAGCTGTTTTTT | CASSTRTSGFRSGELFF
TRBJ2-7 | TRBV20-1 | 14 | few | TRBD2 | TGCAGTGCTAGGGTTCGAGGCCGGGAGGACGAGCAGTACTTC | CSARVRGREDEQYF
TRBJ2-7 | TRBV10-3 | 12 | few | NA | TGTGCCACTCAGGGGGGGGGATACGAGCAGTACTTC | CATQGGGYEQYF
TRBJ2-5 | TRBV4-1 | 19 | few | TRBD1 | TGCGCCAGCAGCCAAGATCCCCACGGACAGGGGGGAAAGAAAGAGACCCAGTACTTC | CASSQDPHGQGGKKETQYF
TRBJ2-5 | TRBV4-2 | 15 | NA | NA | TGTGCCAGCAGCCAAGACGCCCAAGCCGGGGAGACCCAGTACTTC | CASSQDAQAGETQYF
TRBJ2-7 | TRBV21-1 | 16 | few | NA | TGTGCCAGCAGCAAATCTGCTAGCGGGAGTTCCCACGAGCAGTACTTC | CASSKSASGSSHEQYF
TRBJ2-2 | TRBV28 | 16 | NA | TRBD2 | TGTGCCAGCACCATGGGGGAGGGGACTACCCTGGGGGAGCTGTTTTTT | CASTMGEGTTLGELFF
TRBJ2-1 | TRBV28 | 14 | few | NA | TGTGCCAGCAGTTTGGAAGATTTGTCTAGCGATCAGTTCTTC | CASSLEDLSSDQFF
TRBJ1-2 | TRBV7-9 | 17 | few | NA | TGTGCCAGCAGCCCCAAGGGGGGACCGACTGGCATTGGGGGCTACACCTTC | CASSPKGGPTGIGGYTF
TRBJ2-1 | TRBV5-1 | 15 | many | NA | TGCGCCAGCAGCTTGCGGTTCGACGCCACCAATGAGCAGTTCTTC | CASSLRFDATNEQFF
TRBJ1-5 | TRBV7-8 | 16 | NA | TRBD1 | TGTGCCAGCAACTCAGGGGGGCGTTATAGCAATCAGCCCCAGCATTTT | CASNSGGRYSNQPQHF
TRBJ2-1 | TRBV28 | 11 | NA | TRBD2 | TGTGCCACCGGACTAGCCAATGAGCAGTTCTTC | CATGLANEQFF
TRBJ2-2 | TRBV12-3/TRBV12-4 | 14 | NA | NA | TGTGCCAGCAGTTTCTCGGGAGTGAGCGGGGAGCTGTTTTTT | CASSFSGVSGELFF
TRBJ1-3 | TRBV2 | 12 | NA | TRBD1 | TGTGCCAGCAAGGACAGGGTATACACCATATATTTT | CASKDRVYTIYF
TRBJ2-7 | TRBV12-3/TRBV12-4 | 12 | NA | NA | TGTGCCAGCGGATGGACAGCCTACGAGCAGTACTTC | CASGWTAYEQYF
TRBJ2-7 | TRBV27 | 16 | NA | TRBD1 | TGTGCCAGCAGTTTATCCCCAGGGGGAGACGCCTACGAGCAGTACTTC | CASSLSPGGDAYEQYF
TRBJ2-1 | TRBV6-1 | 14 | NA | NA | TGTGCCAGCAGTCAACAGGGGGGGTACAATGAGCAGTTCTTC | CASSQQGGYNEQFF
TRBJ2-5 | TRBV5-1 | 15 | few | TRBD2 | TGCGCCAGCAGCTTGAAGGGACTAGCGGGAGAGACCCAGTACTTC | CASSLKGLAGETQYF
TRBJ1-2 | TRBV2 | 13 | NA | NA | TGTGCCAGCAGGGCAGGGCCTAACTATGGCTACACCTTC | CASRAGPNYGYTF
TRBJ2-3 | TRBV20-1 | 16 | NA | TRBD2 | TGCAGCCCCGGACTAGCGGGGGGAGTCGGCACAGATACGCAGTATTTT | CSPGLAGGVGTDTQYF
TRBJ2-1 | TRBV2 | 12 | NA | NA | TGTGCCATCCCCAAGGGAACGGGAAAGCAGTTCTTC | CAIPKGTGKQFF
TRBJ1-3 | TRBV3-1 | 15 | NA | NA | TGTGCCAGCAACCCGGGACAACATTCTGGAAACACCATATATTTT | CASNPGQHSGNTIYF
TRBJ2-5 | TRBV7-9 | 14 | few | NA | TGTGCCAGCAGCTTAGCGGCGGACCCCAGGACCCAGTACTTC | CASSLAADPRTQYF
TRBJ1-5 | TRBV28 | 17 | NA | NA | TGTGCCAGCAGTATCCGGACAGCGAGGATTATCAATCAGCCCCAGCATTTT | CASSIRTARIINQPQHF
TRBJ1-5 | TRBV12-3/TRBV12-4 | 15 | few | NA | TGTGCCAGCAGTCCTGAGGACTCTAGCAATCAGCCCCAGCATTTT | CASSPEDSSNQPQHF
TRBJ1-1 | TRBV6-1 | 12 | NA | TRBD1 | TGTGCCAGCAGTGCTGGGACAGGGGAAGCTTTCTTT | CASSAGTGEAFF
TRBJ2-3 | TRBV19 | 15 | NA | NA | TGTGCCAGTAGTCATGGGCTAGCATTCACAGATACGCAGTATTTT | CASSHGLAFTDTQYF
TRBJ2-7 | TRBV5-6 | 14 | NA | NA | TGTGCCAGCAGCTTGGAGTTTGGGGAACACGAGCAGTACTTC | CASSLEFGEHEQYF
TRBJ2-2 | TRBV3-1 | 17 | NA | TRBD2 | TGTGCCAGCAGCCAAGCGACTAGCGGGAGTCGTAGCGGGGAGCTGTTTTTT | CASSQATSGSRSGELFF
TRBJ2-1 | TRBV20-1 | 15 | NA | TRBD2 | TGCAGTGCTAGAGATGGCGGACTAGCGAGCAATGAGCAGTTCTTC | CSARDGGLASNEQFF